This T cell receptor (beta chain) was found in a study of OX40 agonist ivuxolimab in advanced cancers. Turning to the study itself: Ivuxolimab was delivered to patients intravenously every 2 weeks at doses spanning 0.01 to 10 mg/kg. Prior checkpoint blockade (anti-PD-1, anti-PD-L1 or anti-CTLA-4) was permitted; under 50% had it. General observations from the study: Among T cells, CD8+ cells averaged more expanded clones than CD4+ cells. Those patients achieving a partial response at 0.1-3.0 mg/kg showed among the lowest clonal expansion.

Trimming removed 3 bases from V and 1 base from J, with 7 bases in between. This CDR3 contains 13 residues. Germline CDR1 is SGHDT and CDR2 is YYEEEE. Remarks on this clone: The antigen is not known.

The repertoire was sequenced with immunoSEQ multiplex PCR; TCRdb's copy has only in-frame clones and lacks some. The sample consists of approximately 10,000 clones, around 80% of them appearing once. The chain employs TRBV5-6 and TRBJ2-5, with a tentative D call TRBD1 (6 bases). The material sequenced was CD4+ or CD8+ T cells sorted from blood, taken in a trial of the OX40 agonist ivuxolimab. This sequence was found in an adult with an advanced solid tumor such as melanoma, head and neck, liver or kidney cancer. Here the CDR3 reads CASSWDTQETQYF. The CDR3 DNA sequence: TGTGCCAGCAGCTGGGACACCCAAGAGACCCAGTACTTC.